A selection of T cell receptor beta chains follows, all from one sample in a study of T-cell memory formation after mild COVID-19. MiXCR was run by TCRdb on the 5' RACE reads, yielding one entry per CDR3 protein. The sample shows roughly 120,000 distinct CDR3 sequences, 15% to 20% of them seen only once. The material sequenced was PBMCs or a T cell subset sorted from them (not recorded which). These TCRs come from an adult woman who had mild COVID-19 (a few samples of this study predate the infection). Cell type and time point are not known. CDR3s include the opening cysteine and the closing phenylalanine or tryptophan.

V gene: TRBV9; CDR3 length: 16; J gene: TRBJ2-5; CDR3 protein: CASSVGARAGQETQYF
V gene: TRBV20-1; CDR3 length: 13; J gene: TRBJ2-2; CDR3 protein: CSSSEENTGELFF
V gene: TRBV3-1; CDR3 length: 14; J gene: TRBJ2-7; CDR3 protein: CASSQRVNEEEQYF
V gene: TRBV12-3/TRBV12-4; CDR3 length: 14; J gene: TRBJ2-7; CDR3 protein: CASSLGGQGHEQYF
V gene: TRBV6-5; CDR3 length: 16; J gene: TRBJ2-7; CDR3 protein: CASSYSRGGSSYEQYF
V gene: TRBV12-3/TRBV12-4; CDR3 length: 14; J gene: TRBJ2-7; CDR3 protein: CASSSGGRGYEQYF
V gene: TRBV3-1; CDR3 length: 13; J gene: TRBJ1-5; CDR3 protein: CASSQGRGQPQHF
V gene: TRBV3-1; CDR3 length: 14; J gene: TRBJ1-6; CDR3 protein: CASSPGQGASPLHF
V gene: TRBV7-9; CDR3 length: 17; J gene: TRBJ2-4; CDR3 protein: CASSPQASGPVKNIQYF
V gene: TRBV30; CDR3 length: 13; J gene: TRBJ2-7; CDR3 protein: CAWRGLVNYEQYF
V gene: TRBV7-3; CDR3 length: 16; J gene: TRBJ2-1; CDR3 protein: CASSSRRLAGANEQFF
V gene: TRBV14; CDR3 length: 17; J gene: TRBJ1-6; CDR3 protein: CASSPDRGHGYNSPLHF
V gene: TRBV5-1; CDR3 length: 16; J gene: TRBJ2-2; CDR3 protein: CASSTGLAANTGELFF
V gene: TRBV30; CDR3 length: 13; J gene: TRBJ2-5; CDR3 protein: CAWTRQGAETQYF
V gene: TRBV24-1; CDR3 length: 14; J gene: TRBJ1-2; CDR3 protein: CATSDSKGQGGYTF
V gene: TRBV11-1; CDR3 length: 18; J gene: TRBJ1-1; CDR3 protein: CASSHFGQGSLLNTEAFF
V gene: TRBV20-1; CDR3 length: 10; J gene: TRBJ2-1; CDR3 protein: CSVRDDEQFF
V gene: TRBV27; CDR3 length: 13; J gene: TRBJ2-7; CDR3 protein: CASSLDRQYEQYF
V gene: TRBV6-6; CDR3 length: 14; J gene: TRBJ2-7; CDR3 protein: CASSPGLAGVEQYF
V gene: TRBV12-3/TRBV12-4; CDR3 length: 12; J gene: TRBJ2-7; CDR3 protein: CASSLGTGEQYF
V gene: TRBV7-8; CDR3 length: 16; J gene: TRBJ2-3; CDR3 protein: CASSFAGGPVGYTQYF
V gene: TRBV12-3/TRBV12-4; CDR3 length: 13; J gene: TRBJ1-5; CDR3 protein: CARPLRTNQPKHF
V gene: TRBV18; CDR3 length: 15; J gene: TRBJ1-2; CDR3 protein: CASSTGTGPNYGYTF
V gene: TRBV6-1; CDR3 length: 15; J gene: TRBJ2-7; CDR3 protein: CASSEESGSSYEQYF
V gene: TRBV9; CDR3 length: 15; J gene: TRBJ2-2; CDR3 protein: CASSVGGKHTGELFF
V gene: TRBV7-2; CDR3 length: 15; J gene: TRBJ2-5; CDR3 protein: CASSLGLAVQETQYF
V gene: TRBV5-1; CDR3 length: 15; J gene: TRBJ1-2; CDR3 protein: CASSPRGQGNYGYTF
V gene: TRBV2; CDR3 length: 14; J gene: TRBJ2-3; CDR3 protein: CASRQGERTDTQYF
V gene: TRBV7-2; CDR3 length: 15; J gene: TRBJ2-3; CDR3 protein: CASSPSGSSTDTQYF
V gene: TRBV4-3; CDR3 length: 15; J gene: TRBJ1-2; CDR3 protein: CASSQVLGRNYGYTF
V gene: TRBV7-2; CDR3 length: 16; J gene: TRBJ2-3; CDR3 protein: CASSGRTGTDLFTQYF
V gene: TRBV30; CDR3 length: 13; J gene: TRBJ2-5; CDR3 protein: CASVGQGSETQYF